The present TCR beta chain was sequenced within a study of T cell clonality in common variable immunodeficiency. CDR3 length: 14 residues. The V gene's germline CDR1 is SGHRS and CDR2 YFSETQ. The trim removed 5 bases at V and 6 bases at J, leaving 7 bases unmatched. There are many counts of this clone. Its matching antigen is unknown. The read terminates 3 residues ahead of where the CDR3 ends, so the germline J gene completes it. Blood came from CVID subjects not ill and not taking immunomodulatory or immunosuppressive medication. Whole-study findings and limits: CVID subjects had higher TCRbeta clonality than healthy controls, most marked in about a third. In common variable immunodeficiency, TCR beta chains reportedly carried fewer deletions and N-nucleotide insertions.

Generated by immunoSEQ multiplex PCR, the TCRdb table keeps only in-frame clones and is missing some. This sample has tens of thousands of clones, each found more than once. The sequencing sample was made of peripheral blood mononuclear cells. This sequence was found in a human donor with common variable immunodeficiency. V gene TRBV5-1 combines with J gene TRBJ1-2; 10 nucleotides align to TRBD1. Partial CDR3 DNA: TGCGCCAGCAGACGAGGGACAGGGGAGAATGGC. Translating gives CASRRGTGENG. The whole CDR3 region reads CASRRGTGENGYTF.